The rows below give T cell receptor beta chains drawn from one sample of a study of cytomegalovirus exposure and HLA in healthy donors. This table comes from immunoSEQ multiplex PCR, and its TCRdb copy is limited to in-frame clones, with some not included. This repertoire shows over 150,000 clones, 80% to 90% found once; its top ten account for 5.5% to 8%. The source material was PBMCs. The receptors shown here come from a young woman in good health and CMV-seropositive. Both conserved end residues are part of each CDR3. A D gene is named only where the DNA matches it firmly. Clone size appears in some rows only: once, few, many, or a class for an expanded clone.

D | J | size | V | DNA | CDR3
- | TRBJ2-7 | - | TRBV5-1 | TGCGCCAGCAGCTTGTCGGTACTATCCTACGAGCAGTACTTC | CASSLSVLSYEQYF
TRBD1 | TRBJ1-1 | - | TRBV7-9 | TGTTCCAGCAGCTCAATCGGACAGGGGTTCGGTTTGAACACTGAAGCTTTCTTT | CSSSSIGQGFGLNTEAFF
- | TRBJ1-1 | - | TRBV7-2 | TGTGCCAGCAGCTTAGGGCCCCTGAACACTGAAGCTTTCTTT | CASSLGPLNTEAFF
- | TRBJ2-1 | - | TRBV29-1 | TGCAGCGTTGAACTCCTTGAGGGTTCCAATGAGCAGTTCTTC | CSVELLEGSNEQFF
- | TRBJ1-2 | once | TRBV2 | TGTGCCAGCAGCGAACTGACAGGTCGCCAAGGCTACACCTTC | CASSELTGRQGYTF
- | TRBJ1-6 | - | TRBV5-6 | TGTGCCAGCAGCTTACTTCAACCGGCACCCCTCCACTTT | CASSLLQPAPLHF
- | TRBJ2-7 | - | TRBV9 | TGTGCCAGCAGCGCTTACGGGACAAACTACGAGCAGTACTTC | CASSAYGTNYEQYF
- | TRBJ1-2 | - | TRBV5-1 | TGCGCCAGCAGCTTGGACTCCCACAGGGTTGATGGCTACACCTTC | CASSLDSHRVDGYTF
- | TRBJ1-5 | - | TRBV5-4 | TGTGCCAGCAGCTTGTATCCGCGGTGCAGCAATCAGCCCCAGCATTTT | CASSLYPRCSNQPQHF
- | TRBJ1-3 | - | TRBV10-3 | TGTGCCACAGGAGGTTCTGGAAACACCATATATTTT | CATGGSGNTIYF
- | TRBJ2-7 | once | TRBV5-1 | TGCGCCAGCAGCTTAGCGCCGGCGGGACCCCTCTCCTACGAGCAGTACTTC | CASSLAPAGPLSYEQYF
TRBD1 | TRBJ1-1 | - | TRBV19 | TGTGCCAGTAGTGTTGACAGGGGGGGGACTGAAGCTTTCTTT | CASSVDRGGTEAFF
- | TRBJ2-2 | - | TRBV7-8 | TGTGCCAGCGCCAGTAGCGGTCGTACCACCGGGGAGCTGTTTTTT | CASASSGRTTGELFF
TRBD1 | TRBJ1-2 | - | TRBV27 | TGTGCCAGCAGTTGGACAGGGGATCTCTATGGCTACACCTTC | CASSWTGDLYGYTF
TRBD2 | TRBJ2-7 | - | TRBV5-4 | TGTGCCAGCAGAGGGGGACTAGCGGGGGCCAGCTACGAGCAGTACTTC | CASRGGLAGASYEQYF
- | TRBJ2-7 | - | TRBV9 | TGTGCCAGCAGCCCCATGGTCGGGGTTCCAGACGAGCAGTACTTC | CASSPMVGVPDEQYF
TRBD2 | TRBJ2-3 | - | TRBV27 | TGTGCCAGCAGTTTTACTAGCGACATAAGTGCAGATACGCAGTATTTT | CASSFTSDISADTQYF
- | TRBJ2-5 | - | TRBV18 | TGTGCCAGCTCACCCCTTGAAGAGACCCAGTACTTC | CASSPLEETQYF
TRBD1 | TRBJ2-7 | - | TRBV19 | TGTGCCAGTAGCCAGTTCACCGGGACAGGGGTCTACGAGCAGTACTTC | CASSQFTGTGVYEQYF
- | TRBJ2-3 | - | TRBV4-3 | TGCGCCAGCAGCCAAGATAAGCTAGCAGCAGATACGCAGTATTTT | CASSQDKLAADTQYF
- | TRBJ2-7 | - | TRBV7-9 | TGTGCCAGCAGCTTAGGTGTGACAGGTCTGCCCTACGAGCAGTACTTC | CASSLGVTGLPYEQYF
- | TRBJ2-7 | - | TRBV11-2 | TGTGCCAGCAGCTTAGCTTACGAGCAGTACTTC | CASSLAYEQYF